These 25 T cell receptor beta chains share one sample of origin, sequenced in a study of OX40 agonist ivuxolimab in advanced cancers. Sequenced by immunoSEQ multiplex PCR; TCRdb stores in-frame clones only, minus some. Of tens of thousands of clones listed, roughly 89% were seen once; the top ten hold around 15%. This sample comprised CD4+ or CD8+ T cells sorted from blood, obtained in a trial of the OX40 agonist ivuxolimab. These receptors were taken from an adult with an advanced solid tumor such as melanoma, head and neck, liver or kidney cancer.

The V gene is TRBV11-1, the J gene TRBJ2-3; D is undetermined. The CDR3 has 13 amino acids. Trimming removed 1 base at V and 6 bases at J, with 8 bases between. Per the germline V gene, CDR1 is SGHAT and CDR2 is FQDESV (reference sequence). The CDR3 nucleotides read TGTGCCAGCAGCTTAGGGCGGTCCGATACGCAGTATTTT. Its translation: CASSLGRSDTQYF.

The J gene is TRBJ1-5, the V gene TRBV4-1; D call uncertain. CDR3 length equals 12 residues. Per germline, CDR1 MGHRA and CDR2 YSYEKL. V shed 1 base and J shed 9 bases, with 7 bases lying between them. The DNA for the CDR3 is TGCGCCAGCAGCCAAGCGGTGGGGCCCCAGCATTTT. Its protein is CASSQAVGPQHF.

The chain recombines TRBV25-1 with TRBJ2-1; D uncertain. This CDR3 comprises 13 residues. Per germline, CDR1 MGHDK and CDR2 SYGVNS. Trimming left V 7 bases short and J 2 bases short, with 9 bases between. The CDR3 DNA reads TGTGCCAGCAAACCGGGCCCCTACAATGAGCAGTTCTTC. Residues: CASKPGPYNEQFF.

The genes are TRBV6-1 and TRBJ1-1, with D perhaps TRBD1 (5 bases). Trimming shortened V by 6 bases and J by 8 bases, and 13 bases separated the two germline ends. The CDR3 runs to 12 residues. Looked up from germline, CDR1 is MNHNS and CDR2 is SASEGT. CDR3 nucleotides: TGTGCCAGCAGCGGGGGACGGTCAGAAGCTTTCTTT. This gives the protein CASSGGRSEAFF.

V usage is TRBV7-2 and J usage is TRBJ1-5; 8 bases are a match to TRBD1. V lost 4 bases, J lost 7 bases, and 3 bases stayed unmatched. CDR1 is SGHTA, CDR2 FQGNSA, per germline. The CDR3 has 13 amino acids. The DNA for the CDR3 is TGTGCCAGCAGCTCCACAGGGGGGCAGCCCCAGCATTTT. This encodes CASSSTGGQPQHF. Full variable domain (outside the CDR3, taken from reference TRBV7-2 and TRBJ1-5): GAGVSQSPSNKVTEKGKDVELRCDPISGHTALYWYRQSLGQGLEFLIYFQGNSAPDKSGLPSDRFSAERTGGSVSTLTIQRTQQEDSAVYLCASSSTGGQPQHFGDGTRLSIL.

The chain joins TRBV5-5 to TRBJ2-3, with 9 bases identical to TRBD2. Germline CDR1 is SGHKS and CDR2 is YYEKEE (reference sequence). Trimming took 0 bases from V and 5 from J; bases not matched to a gene: 7. This CDR3 has 16 residues. The CDR3 nucleotides are TGTGCCAGCAGCTTGGCGGCTAGCGGGATTCAAGATACGCAGTATTTT. As protein: CASSLAASGIQDTQYF.

The chain has TRBV23-1 and TRBJ2-3; 11 bases agree with TRBD1. TRBV23-1 is an ORF; its function is uncertain. The CDR3 runs 14 residues. The CDR3 loop reads CGPWDRGCTDTQYF. The CDR3 region has the DNA TGCGGACCCTGGGACAGGGGGTGCACAGATACGCAGTATTTT.

This chain joins TRBV28 and TRBJ2-3; D is possibly TRBD2 (6 bases). Looked up from germline, CDR1 is MDHEN and CDR2 is SYDVKM. V was clipped by 4 bases and J by 1 base, with 6 bases between them. CDR3 size: 13 residues. The CDR3 DNA is TGTGCCAGCAGTTGGGGGGGCACAGATACGCAGTATTTT. The encoded protein is CASSWGGTDTQYF.

This clone was found once. The rearrangement uses TRBV28 and TRBJ1-5, with unresolved D. This CDR3 has 14 residues. The V and J ends lost 7 bases and 7 bases respectively, with 17 bases between them. Germline CDR1 MDHEN, CDR2 SYDVKM. CDR3 nucleotides: TGTGCCAGCATCATCTCTGAAGGTGGGCAGCCCCAGCATTTT. It specifies CASIISEGGQPQHF.

This clone has just one count. V gene TRBV6-6 combines with J gene TRBJ2-5, with D unclear. Between the trimmed V and J ends, which lost 3 bases and 5 bases, there was a span of 7 bases. This CDR3 is 12 amino acids long. Germline V gene data show CDR1 as MNHNY and CDR2 as SVGAGI (reference sequence). The CDR3 loop is CASSYRLETQYF. In DNA, the CDR3 is TGTGCCAGCAGTTATCGTTTGGAGACCCAGTACTTC.

V gene TRBV19 combines with J gene TRBJ1-5; a possible D gene is TRBD1 (5 bases). The V end lost 4 bases, the J end lost 6 bases, and 10 bases lay between the germline ends. CDR1 LNHDA and CDR2 SQIVND come from the germline V gene (reference sequence). CDR3 size: 13 residues. CDR3 residues: CASSRLGGQPQHF. The CDR3, as DNA: TGTGCCAGTAGTAGATTGGGGGGTCAGCCCCAGCATTTT.

This clone was picked up a small number of times. This sequence joins TRBV28 and TRBJ1-2; tentative D call: TRBD1 (5 bases). In germline, CDR1 is MDHEN, CDR2 SYDVKM. The CDR3 has 13 amino acids. Trimming removed 6 bases from V and 1 base from J, with 9 bases in between. The CDR3 DNA reads TGTGCCAGCAGGCTGGGACTTAACTATGGCTACACCTTC. Translation gives CASRLGLNYGYTF.

The V call is TRBV5-6, the J call TRBJ1-5; D is uncertain. From germline, CDR1 is SGHDT and CDR2 YYEEEE. Trimming shortened V by 0 bases and J by 4 bases, and 2 bases separated the two germline ends. This CDR3 is built from 12 residues. The CDR3 coding sequence is TGTGCCAGCAGCTTGGTTAATCAGCCCCAGCATTTT. It codes for CASSLVNQPQHF.

This clone has just one count. Written as DNA, the CDR3 is TGTGCCAGCAGTTCACTACTCGCAGACGCCTACAATGAGCAGTTCTTC. Its protein product is CASSSLLADAYNEQFF. The genes are TRBV28 and TRBJ2-1, with unresolved D. CDR1 is MDHEN and CDR2 is SYDVKM in the germline V gene. V lost 4 bases, J lost 2 bases, and 15 bases lay in between. The CDR3 runs to 16 residues.

The genes are TRBV7-8 and TRBJ1-2; TRBD1 matches 7 bases. V shed 3 bases, J shed 7 bases, and the junction held 5 bases outside the gene matches. This CDR3 region has 13 residues. Per germline, CDR1 SGHVS and CDR2 FQNEAQ. DNA of the CDR3: TGTGCCAGCAGCTTTGACAGGGATCGTGGCTACACCTTC. Translating gives CASSFDRDRGYTF.

The rearrangement links TRBV5-1 to TRBJ2-2; D perhaps matches TRBD1 (6 bases). V was pared by 0 bases and J by 5 bases, with 11 bases between. This CDR3 has 15 amino acids. Germline V gene data show CDR1 as SGHRS and CDR2 as YFSETQ. DNA for the CDR3: TGCGCCAGCAGCTTGGAAGGGGGACGGACCGGGGAGCTGTTTTTT. Residues: CASSLEGGRTGELFF.

Only one count was recorded for this clone. V usage is TRBV4-3 and J usage is TRBJ2-1; 10 bases are a match to TRBD2. CDR1 LGHNA and CDR2 YSLEER come from the germline V gene. The CDR3 extends over 19 amino acids. J gave up 0 bases and V 0 bases, and 8 bases lay outside the gene matches. CDR3 sequence (DNA): TGCGCCAGCAGCCAAGAAGGTTTGGCTAGCGGGAGCTCCTACAATGAGCAGTTCTTC. Translating gives CASSQEGLASGSSYNEQFF.

This rearrangement joins TRBV6-6 to TRBJ1-1; maybe TRBD1 (5 bases). V was shortened by 1 base and J by 4 bases, with 7 bases between the two germline ends. This CDR3 has 13 residues. CDR1 is MNHNY, CDR2 SVGAGI, per germline (reference sequence). CDR3: CASSYLGATEAFF. The CDR3 DNA sequence: TGTGCCAGCAGTTACTTAGGGGCCACTGAAGCTTTCTTT.

The rearrangement joins TRBV9 to TRBJ2-1; 13 bases agree with TRBD2. Trimming removed 3 bases from V and 9 bases from J; junction bases left unmatched: 6. The CDR3 runs 15 residues. The germline gives CDR1 SGDLS, CDR2 YYNGEE. This CDR3 is CASSATSGRVGEQFF. The DNA of the CDR3 is TGTGCCAGCAGCGCCACTAGCGGGAGGGTGGGTGAGCAGTTCTTC.

Only one count was recorded for this clone. The chain carries TRBV7-9 and TRBJ2-2; tentative D call: TRBD2 (5 bases). From germline, CDR1 is SEHNR and CDR2 FQNEAQ (reference sequence). Trimming removed 4 bases at V and 1 base at J, with 10 bases between. The CDR3 extends over 15 amino acids. The CDR3 region is CASSSTTMNTGELFF. The CDR3 DNA reads as TGTGCCAGCAGCTCGACTACTATGAACACCGGGGAGCTGTTTTTT.

This clone has a single count. The chain employs TRBV6-5 and TRBJ2-2; D not certain. Looked up from germline, CDR1 is MNHEY and CDR2 is SVGAGI. The V end lost 2 bases, the J end lost 5 bases, and 12 bases lay between the germline ends. The CDR3 loop spans 15 amino acids. Written as DNA, the CDR3 is TGTGCCAGCAGTTACGAGACGGACGGGACCGGGGAGCTGTTTTTT. It specifies CASSYETDGTGELFF.

The chain links TRBV19 to TRBJ2-1; TRBD2 agrees at 12 bases. Germline V gene lookup returns CDR1 LNHDA and CDR2 SQIVND (reference sequence). J lost 9 bases, V lost 3 bases, and 6 bases had no gene match. This CDR3 has 15 residues. CDR3 DNA sequence: TGTGCCAGTAGTATTCTAGAGACTAGCGGGGGTGAGCAGTTCTTC. Translated, it gives CASSILETSGGEQFF.

The chain has TRBV14 and TRBJ1-1, with D perhaps matching TRBD1 (6 bases). Trimming left V 6 bases short and J 6 bases short, with 14 bases between. The CDR3 covers 13 residues. The germline V gene encodes CDR1 SGHDN and CDR2 FVKESK. This chain's CDR3 is CASSLGAGAEAFF. The CDR3 bases are TGTGCCAGCAGTTTGGGGGCAGGGGCTGAAGCTTTCTTT.

This clone was found once. J is TRBJ2-7 and V is TRBV28; weak D call: TRBD2 (6 bases). The CDR3 consists of 15 residues. Germline CDR1 and CDR2: MDHEN and SYDVKM. Trimming cost V 4 bases and J 1 base, with 14 bases left between them. CDR3 sequence: CASSYTGARSYEQYF. As DNA, the CDR3 is TGTGCCAGCAGTTATACGGGAGCTCGGTCCTACGAGCAGTACTTC.

The CDR3 nucleotides are TGTGCCAGCAGCCTGTCAGTGAACACCGGGGAGCTGTTTTTT. It translates to CASSLSVNTGELFF. The chain uses TRBV7-8 and TRBJ2-2, with no clear D. This CDR3 is built from 14 residues. The germline V gene encodes CDR1 SGHVS and CDR2 FQNEAQ. V was cut by 5 bases and J by 1 base, with 8 bases left in between.